The clone carrying this T cell receptor (beta chain) occurred once. The data stem from a study of radiation and T cells in renal cell carcinoma. The CDR3 extends over 11 amino acids. In germline, CDR1 is MNHNY, CDR2 SVGAGI (reference sequence). Trimming removed 11 bases at V and 8 bases at J, with 13 bases between. Time point of the sample: blood 4 weeks post-SBRT, at nephrectomy. Indicated treatment: 15 Gy SBRT to primary tumor, nephrectomy 4 weeks later. The assay was immunoSEQ multiplex PCR, and TCRdb's table has in-frame clones only and misses some. The repertoire holds about 43,000 clones, with 80% to 85% as singletons.

V gene TRBV6-6 combines with J gene TRBJ1-5; D gene uncertain. The sequences come from blood, collected from a patient whose treatment included radiotherapy and nephrectomy. The clonotype was recovered from a woman in her 70s with renal cell carcinoma. The CDR3 nucleotides read TGTGCCTCAGCAACGGGGAAGCCCCAGCATTTT. Its translation is CASATGKPQHF.